The present entry profiles one T cell receptor beta chain with its context. This clonotype was observed at least ten times. The target of this receptor is not known. The input lacks base qualities; no much larger clone sits a single base away. This entry is derived from a study of T-cell reconstitution after alpha-beta-depleted transplantation in children (dated by TCRdb to 2016 to 2017). About the full investigation: T-cell immune reconstitution after TCRalphabeta/CD19-depleted allogeneic hematopoietic cell transplantation in children was quantitatively tracked in the study by means of TCR repertoire profiling. The study at large found these results: About two months after transplant, the apparently early recovery of alphabetaT-cell counts reportedly depended on just several hundred clones that had expanded rapidly and came from non-depleted graft cells. The high TCRbeta diversity at day 60 in some patients was ascribed to recipient T cells and intrathymic progenitors that had survived conditioning. Over subsequent months, a decline in hyperexpanded clone frequencies was noted, and after one year, T-cell counts and TCRbeta diversity were mostly ascribed to newly produced T cells.

The intended sense of this specimen's treatment or condition label: allogeneic hematopoietic cell transplantation with graft depleted of TCRalphabeta T cells and CD19 B cells. TCRalphabeta/CD19-depleted allogeneic hematopoietic cell grafts were given to the transplant recipients, all of whom were children. The library was generated by PCR. Reads for this sample came from an Illumina HiSeq 2500. TCR libraries were prepared with molecular barcoding, using unique molecular identifiers to normalize TCRbeta repertoire quantification. Using fastp at Q25 and MiXCR, TCRdb reprocessed the public reads and kept productive beta chains. A single entry per CDR3 protein holds the most common genes and DNA from its merged rows. The table for this sample lists about 580,000 distinct CDR3 sequences; 23% of them were counted only once. The top ten constitute over 12% of the sample. The TCR was taken from a boy in the first two years of life who had a stem cell transplant for acute myeloid leukemia, so the T cells may come from the graft donor. Sample: PBMCs, mostly from graft donor cells, taken 360 days after TCRalphabeta/CD19-depleted stem cell transplant.

The CDR3 region: CSGERRGGTDTQYF. In nucleotides, the sequence is TGCAGCGGCGAGCGGCGGGGTGGCACAGATACGCAGTATTTT. This sequence uses TRBV29-1 and TRBJ2-3; the D gene is possibly TRBD2, with 6 bases matching. The V end loses 7 bases and the J end loses 1 base, and a stretch of 15 bases separates them. The germline V gene supplies CDR1 SQVTM and CDR2 ANQGSEA. Including the terminal cysteine and phenylalanine, the CDR3 comprises 14 residues. CDR3 DNA only is kept here, 42 bases in frame from base 1.